This T cell receptor (beta chain) was obtained from a study of post-analysis software for immune sequencing data. Study-level background: In terms of disease course, relapsing-remitting, secondary progressive and progressive-relapsing multiple sclerosis were included.

Findings of the study overall: Comparison with controls showed significantly lower normalized Chao1 diversity in multiple sclerosis patients. Samples from one preparation batch, clustered by F measure, grouped strongly together. Patients had higher frequencies than controls of about five TRBV segments, including TRBV5-6, TRBV5-1 and TRBV20-1.

Each TCR beta cDNA library carried unique molecular identifiers. Starting from roughly 1 to 10 million T cells, the study yielded 450,000 to 500,000 cDNA molecules. MiXCR, run by TCRdb on the PCR reads, gives a single entry per CDR3 protein. Of fewer than 850,000 distinct CDR3 sequences in the sample, about 32% were seen once. V dropped 8 bases and J dropped 1; count of bases not matched to a gene: 6. The CDR3 has 14 residues. Germline V lookup: CDR1 MNHEY, CDR2 SMNVEV (reference sequence). This clonotype was seen a few times. Antigen unknown. Sequencing was done on a sample of blood. The TCR was taken from a girl aged 5-17 years with multiple sclerosis. V and J are TRBV27 and TRBJ2-7, with 9 bases fitting TRBD1. CDR3 nucleotides: TGTGCCAGCCGAACAGGGGGCCGTTCCTACGAGCAGTACTTC. Translation gives CASRTGGRSYEQYF.